This TCR beta chain was captured by sequencing in a study of cytomegalovirus exposure and HLA in healthy donors. PCR involved 60 Vbeta and 13 Jbeta primers. Libraries were prepared by immunoSEQ multiplex PCR; TCRdb keeps only in-frame clonotypes and omits some of them. The sample shows 100,000 to 150,000 clones, around 80% of them seen only once. This clone has only one observation. The target antigen is unknown. Overall study findings and caveats: It was likely that a cluster of highly shared sequence variants was a sequencing artifact.

The clonotype comes from a man aged 50 or older in good health and CMV-seronegative. Sequenced input: PBMCs.

The CDR3 nucleotides read TGTGCCAGCAGTACCCCAGGGGGACGGAACACTGAAGCTTTCTTT. This gives the protein CASSTPGGRNTEAFF. The chain uses TRBV27 and TRBJ1-1, with 7 bases identical to TRBD1. CDR1 is MNHEY and CDR2 is SMNVEV in the germline V gene (reference sequence). The V segment lost 5 bases and the J segment 1 base; nucleotides outside the gene matches: 7. The CDR3 covers 15 residues.